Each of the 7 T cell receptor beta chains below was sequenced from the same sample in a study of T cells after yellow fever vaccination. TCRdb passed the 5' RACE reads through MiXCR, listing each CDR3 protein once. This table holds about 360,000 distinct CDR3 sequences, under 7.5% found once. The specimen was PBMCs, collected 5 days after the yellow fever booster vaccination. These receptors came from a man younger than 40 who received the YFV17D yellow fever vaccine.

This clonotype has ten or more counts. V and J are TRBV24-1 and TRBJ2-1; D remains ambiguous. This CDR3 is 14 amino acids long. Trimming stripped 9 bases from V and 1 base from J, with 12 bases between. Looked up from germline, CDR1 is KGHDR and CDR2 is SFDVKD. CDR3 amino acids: CATSSSPSYNEQFF. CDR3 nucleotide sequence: TGTGCCACCTCCAGCAGTCCTTCCTACAATGAGCAGTTCTTC.

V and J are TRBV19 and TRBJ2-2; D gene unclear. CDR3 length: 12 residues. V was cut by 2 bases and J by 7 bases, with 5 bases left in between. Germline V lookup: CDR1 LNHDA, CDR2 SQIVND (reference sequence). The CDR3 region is CASSIWDGELFF. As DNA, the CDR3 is TGTGCCAGTAGTATATGGGACGGGGAGCTGTTTTTT.

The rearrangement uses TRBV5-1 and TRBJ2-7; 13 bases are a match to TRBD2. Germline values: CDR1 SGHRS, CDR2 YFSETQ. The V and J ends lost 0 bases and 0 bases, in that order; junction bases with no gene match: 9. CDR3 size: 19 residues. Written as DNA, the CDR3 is TGCGCCAGCAGCTTGGTCACCAGACTAGCGGGAGGCTTCTCCTACGAGCAGTACTTC. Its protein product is CASSLVTRLAGGFSYEQYF.

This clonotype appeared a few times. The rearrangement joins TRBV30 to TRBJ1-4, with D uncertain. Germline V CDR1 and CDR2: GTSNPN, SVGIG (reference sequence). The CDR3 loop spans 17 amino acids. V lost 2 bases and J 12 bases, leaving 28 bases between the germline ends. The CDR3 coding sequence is TGTGCCTGGAGTAATCCTCGGGCCGCCAGATTAAGGGCGGAACTGTTTTTT. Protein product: CAWSNPRAARLRAELFF.

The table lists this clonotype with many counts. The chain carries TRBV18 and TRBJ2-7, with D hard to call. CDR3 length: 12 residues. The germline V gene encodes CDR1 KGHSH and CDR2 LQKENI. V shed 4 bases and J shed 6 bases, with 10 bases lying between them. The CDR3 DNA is TGTGCCAGCTCACTGCTGGTGGGCGAGCAGTACTTC. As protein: CASSLLVGEQYF.

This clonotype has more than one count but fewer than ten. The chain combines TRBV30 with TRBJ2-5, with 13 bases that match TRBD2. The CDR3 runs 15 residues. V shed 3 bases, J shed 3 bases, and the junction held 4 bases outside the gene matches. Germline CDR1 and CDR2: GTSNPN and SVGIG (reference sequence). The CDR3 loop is CAWSSGLAGEETQYF. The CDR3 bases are TGTGCCTGGAGCTCTGGACTAGCGGGAGAAGAGACCCAGTACTTC. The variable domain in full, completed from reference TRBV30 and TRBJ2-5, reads SQTIHQWPATLVQPVGSPLSLECTVEGTSNPNLYWYRQAAGRGLQLLFYSVGIGQISSEVPQNLSASRPQDRQFILSSKKLLLSDSGFYLCAWSSGLAGEETQYFGPGTRLLVL.

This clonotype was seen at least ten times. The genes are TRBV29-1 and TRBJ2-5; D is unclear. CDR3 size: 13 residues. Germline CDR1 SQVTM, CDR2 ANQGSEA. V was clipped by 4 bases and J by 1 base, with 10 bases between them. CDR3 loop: CSVVRAGQETQYF. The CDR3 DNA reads TGCAGCGTTGTTCGGGCAGGCCAAGAGACCCAGTACTTC.